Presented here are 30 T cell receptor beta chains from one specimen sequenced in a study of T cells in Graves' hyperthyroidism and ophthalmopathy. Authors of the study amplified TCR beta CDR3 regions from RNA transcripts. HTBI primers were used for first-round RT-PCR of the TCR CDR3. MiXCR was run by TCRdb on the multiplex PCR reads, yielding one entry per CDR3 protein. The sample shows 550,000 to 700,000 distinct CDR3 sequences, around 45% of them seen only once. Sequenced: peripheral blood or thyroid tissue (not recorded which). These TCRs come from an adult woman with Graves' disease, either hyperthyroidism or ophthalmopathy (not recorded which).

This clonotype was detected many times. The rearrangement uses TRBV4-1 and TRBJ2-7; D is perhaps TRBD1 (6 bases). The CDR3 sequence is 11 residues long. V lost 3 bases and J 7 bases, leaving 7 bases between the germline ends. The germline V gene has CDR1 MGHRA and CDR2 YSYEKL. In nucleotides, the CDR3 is TGCGCCAGCAGCCATACAGGGGAGCAGTACTTC. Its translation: CASSHTGEQYF.

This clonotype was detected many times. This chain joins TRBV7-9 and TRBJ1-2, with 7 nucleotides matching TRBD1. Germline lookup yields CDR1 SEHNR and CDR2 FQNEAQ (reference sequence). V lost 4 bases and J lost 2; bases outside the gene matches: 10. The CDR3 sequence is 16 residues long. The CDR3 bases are TGTGCCAGCAGCTCATCCTGGACAGGAACCAACTATGGCTACACCTTC. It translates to CASSSSWTGTNYGYTF.

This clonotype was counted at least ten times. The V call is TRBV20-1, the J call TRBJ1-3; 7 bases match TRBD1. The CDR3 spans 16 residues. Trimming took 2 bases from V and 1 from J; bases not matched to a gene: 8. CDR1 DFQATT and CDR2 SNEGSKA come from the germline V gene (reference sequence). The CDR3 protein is CSARNQETGSGNTIYF. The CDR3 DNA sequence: TGCAGTGCTAGAAACCAGGAGACAGGGTCTGGAAACACCATATATTTT.

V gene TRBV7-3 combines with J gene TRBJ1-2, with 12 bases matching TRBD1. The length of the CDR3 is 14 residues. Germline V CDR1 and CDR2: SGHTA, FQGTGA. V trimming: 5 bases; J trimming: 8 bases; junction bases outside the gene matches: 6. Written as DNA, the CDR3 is TGTGCCAGCAGCGGGACAGGGGGCGCCGAAGGCTACACCTTC. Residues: CASSGTGGAEGYTF.

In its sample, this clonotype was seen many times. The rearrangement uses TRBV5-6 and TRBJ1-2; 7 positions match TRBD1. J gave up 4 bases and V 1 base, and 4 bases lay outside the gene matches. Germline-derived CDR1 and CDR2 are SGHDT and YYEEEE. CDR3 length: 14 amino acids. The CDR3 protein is CASSLWQGGYGYTF. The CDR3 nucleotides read TGTGCCAGCAGCTTGTGGCAGGGGGGCTATGGCTACACCTTC.

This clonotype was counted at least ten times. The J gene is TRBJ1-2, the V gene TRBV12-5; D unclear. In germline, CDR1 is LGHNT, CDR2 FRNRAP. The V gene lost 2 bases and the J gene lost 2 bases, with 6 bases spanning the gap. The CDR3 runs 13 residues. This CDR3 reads CASGLHSNYGYTF. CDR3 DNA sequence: TGTGCTAGTGGTTTGCACAGCAACTATGGCTACACCTTC.

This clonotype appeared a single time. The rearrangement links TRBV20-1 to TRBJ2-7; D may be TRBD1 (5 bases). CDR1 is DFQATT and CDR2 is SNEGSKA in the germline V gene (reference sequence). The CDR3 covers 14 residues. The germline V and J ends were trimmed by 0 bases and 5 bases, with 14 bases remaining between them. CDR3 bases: TGCAGTGCTAGAGATCAGCAGGGCGGAGACGAGCAGTACTTC. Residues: CSARDQQGGDEQYF.

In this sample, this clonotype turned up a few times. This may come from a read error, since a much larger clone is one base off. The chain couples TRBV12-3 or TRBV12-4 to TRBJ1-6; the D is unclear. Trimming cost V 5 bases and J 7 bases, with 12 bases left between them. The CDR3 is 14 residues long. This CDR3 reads CASSPGRFNSPLHF. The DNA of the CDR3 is TGTGCCAGCAGTCCGGGCAGGTTCAATTCACCCCTCCACTTT.

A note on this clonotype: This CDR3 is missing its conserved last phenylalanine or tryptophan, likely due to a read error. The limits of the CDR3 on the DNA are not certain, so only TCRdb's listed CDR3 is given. The CDR3 is CASSPQGALYY. The genes are TRBV6-5 and TRBJ2-5; the table assigns TRBD1, which was not confirmed against the DNA. Germline CDR1 MNHEY, CDR2 SVGAGI. The CDR3 comprises 11 residues, both ends counted.

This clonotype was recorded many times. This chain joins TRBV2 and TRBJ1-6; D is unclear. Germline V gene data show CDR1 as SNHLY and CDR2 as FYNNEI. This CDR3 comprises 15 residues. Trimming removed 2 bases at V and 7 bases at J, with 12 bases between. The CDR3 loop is CASSERTGGNSPLHF. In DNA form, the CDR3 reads TGTGCCAGCAGTGAACGGACCGGCGGGAATTCACCCCTCCACTTT.

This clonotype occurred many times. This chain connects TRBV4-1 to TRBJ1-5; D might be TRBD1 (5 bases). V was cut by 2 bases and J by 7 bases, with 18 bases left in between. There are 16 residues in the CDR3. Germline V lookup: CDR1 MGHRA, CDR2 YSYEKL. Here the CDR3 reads CASSQTGDPFPQPQHF. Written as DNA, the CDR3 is TGCGCCAGCAGCCAAACCGGGGACCCCTTCCCACAGCCCCAGCATTTT.

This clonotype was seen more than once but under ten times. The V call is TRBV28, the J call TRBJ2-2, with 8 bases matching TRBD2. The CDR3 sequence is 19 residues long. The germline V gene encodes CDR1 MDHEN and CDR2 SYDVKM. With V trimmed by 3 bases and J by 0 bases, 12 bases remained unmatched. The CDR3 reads CASSFLPTGTRTNTGELFF. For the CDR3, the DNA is TGTGCCAGCAGTTTTCTTCCTACAGGGACTAGAACGAACACCGGGGAGCTGTTTTTT. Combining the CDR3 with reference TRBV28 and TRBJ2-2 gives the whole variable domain DVKVTQSSRYLVKRTGEKVFLECVQDMDHENMFWYRQDPGLGLRLIYFSYDVKMKEKGDIPEGYSVSREKKERFSLILESASTNQTSMYLCASSFLPTGTRTNTGELFFGEGSRLTVL.

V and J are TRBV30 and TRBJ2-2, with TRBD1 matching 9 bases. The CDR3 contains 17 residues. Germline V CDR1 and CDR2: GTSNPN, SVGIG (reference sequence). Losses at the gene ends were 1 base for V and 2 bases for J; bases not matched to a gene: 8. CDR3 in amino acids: CAWSGKLGQGNTGELFF. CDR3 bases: TGTGCCTGGAGTGGAAAACTGGGACAGGGAAACACCGGGGAGCTGTTTTTT.

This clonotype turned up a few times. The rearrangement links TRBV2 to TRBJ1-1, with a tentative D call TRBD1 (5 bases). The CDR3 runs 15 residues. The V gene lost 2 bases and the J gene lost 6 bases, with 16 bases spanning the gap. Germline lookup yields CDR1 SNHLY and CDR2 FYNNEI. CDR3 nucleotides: TGTGCCAGCAGTGAACTAGCGGGGGGTATGGCTGAAGCTTTCTTT. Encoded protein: CASSELAGGMAEAFF.

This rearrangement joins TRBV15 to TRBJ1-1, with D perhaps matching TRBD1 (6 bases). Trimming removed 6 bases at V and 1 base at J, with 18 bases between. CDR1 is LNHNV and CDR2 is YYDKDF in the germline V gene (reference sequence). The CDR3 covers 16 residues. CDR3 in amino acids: CATSPTPDRRNTEAFF. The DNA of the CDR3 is TGTGCCACCAGTCCCACCCCCGACAGGAGGAACACTGAAGCTTTCTTT.

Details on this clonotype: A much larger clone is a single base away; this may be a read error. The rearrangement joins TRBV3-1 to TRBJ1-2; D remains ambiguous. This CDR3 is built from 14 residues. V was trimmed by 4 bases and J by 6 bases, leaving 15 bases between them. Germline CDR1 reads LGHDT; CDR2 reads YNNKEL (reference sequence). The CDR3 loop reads CASSPPSAGDGYTF. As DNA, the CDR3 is TGTGCCAGCAGCCCCCCTTCGGCGGGTGATGGCTACACCTTC.

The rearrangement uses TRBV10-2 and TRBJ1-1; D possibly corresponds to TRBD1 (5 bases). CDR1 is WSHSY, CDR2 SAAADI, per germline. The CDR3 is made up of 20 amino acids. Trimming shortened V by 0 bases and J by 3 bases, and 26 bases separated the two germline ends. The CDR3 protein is CASSESTVPASRGRDTEAFF. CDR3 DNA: TGCGCCAGCAGTGAGTCCACGGTCCCAGCCAGTCGGGGGAGGGACACTGAAGCTTTCTTT.

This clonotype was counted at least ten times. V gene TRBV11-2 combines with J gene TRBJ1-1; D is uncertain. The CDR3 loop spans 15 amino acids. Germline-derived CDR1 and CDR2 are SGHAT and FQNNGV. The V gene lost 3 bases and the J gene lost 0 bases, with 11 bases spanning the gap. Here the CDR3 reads CASSFTVHMNTEAFF. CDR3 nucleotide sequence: TGTGCCAGCAGCTTTACAGTTCACATGAACACTGAAGCTTTCTTT.

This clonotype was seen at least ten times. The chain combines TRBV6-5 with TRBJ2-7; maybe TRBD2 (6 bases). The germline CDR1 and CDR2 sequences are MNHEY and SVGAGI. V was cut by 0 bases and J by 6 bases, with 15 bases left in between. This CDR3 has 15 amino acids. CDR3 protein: CASSYSWGEGLEQYF. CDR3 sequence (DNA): TGTGCCAGCAGTTACTCGTGGGGGGAAGGTCTCGAGCAGTACTTC.

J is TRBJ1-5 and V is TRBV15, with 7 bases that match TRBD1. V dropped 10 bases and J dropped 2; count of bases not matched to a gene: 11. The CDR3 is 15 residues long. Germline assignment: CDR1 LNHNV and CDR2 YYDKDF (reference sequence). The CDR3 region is CASTNRGGRNQPQHF. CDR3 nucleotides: TGTGCCAGCACAAACAGGGGTGGACGCAATCAGCCCCAGCATTTT.

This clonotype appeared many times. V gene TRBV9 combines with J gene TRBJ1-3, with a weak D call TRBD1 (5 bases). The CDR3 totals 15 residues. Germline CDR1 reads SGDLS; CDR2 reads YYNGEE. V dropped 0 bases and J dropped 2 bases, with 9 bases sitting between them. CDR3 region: CASSVGGVAGNTIYF. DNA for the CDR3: TGTGCCAGCAGCGTAGGAGGGGTAGCTGGAAACACCATATATTTT.

The CDR3 protein is CSARDRGLGTEAFF. DNA of the CDR3: TGCAGTGCTCGGGACAGGGGGCTGGGAACTGAAGCTTTCTTT. The chain combines TRBV29-1 with TRBJ1-1; 12 nucleotides agree with TRBD1. This CDR3 has 14 amino acids. Per germline, CDR1 SQVTM and CDR2 ANQGSEA. Full variable domain (remainder filled in from reference TRBV29-1 and TRBJ1-1): SAVISQKPSRDICQRGTSLTIQCQVDSQVTMMFWYRQQPGQSLTLIATANQGSEATYESGFVIDKFPISRPNLTFSTLTVSNMSPEDSSIYLCSARDRGLGTEAFFGQGTRLTVV.

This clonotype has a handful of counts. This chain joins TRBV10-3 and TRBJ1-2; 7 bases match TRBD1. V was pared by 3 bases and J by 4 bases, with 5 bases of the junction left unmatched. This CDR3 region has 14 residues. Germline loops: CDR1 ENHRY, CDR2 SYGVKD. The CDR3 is CAISETGQIYGYTF. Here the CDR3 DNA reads TGTGCCATCAGTGAAACGGGACAGATCTATGGCTACACCTTC.

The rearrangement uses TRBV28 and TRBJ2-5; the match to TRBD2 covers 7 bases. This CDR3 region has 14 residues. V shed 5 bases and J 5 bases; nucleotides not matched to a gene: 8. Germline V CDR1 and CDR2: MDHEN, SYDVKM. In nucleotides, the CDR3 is TGTGCCAGCAGTCTCCGGGACGGGGGGGAGACCCAGTACTTC. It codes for CASSLRDGGETQYF.

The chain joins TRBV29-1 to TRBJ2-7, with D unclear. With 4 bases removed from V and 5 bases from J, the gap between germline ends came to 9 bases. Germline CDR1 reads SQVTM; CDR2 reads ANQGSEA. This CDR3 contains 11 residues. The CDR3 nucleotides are TGCAGCGTTGTTAGGGTCAACGAGCAGTACTTC. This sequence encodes CSVVRVNEQYF.

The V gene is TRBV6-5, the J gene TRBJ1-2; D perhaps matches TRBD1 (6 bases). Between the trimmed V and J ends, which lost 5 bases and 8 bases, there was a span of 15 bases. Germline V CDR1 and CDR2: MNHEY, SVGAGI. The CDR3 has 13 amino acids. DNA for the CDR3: TGTGCCAGCAGTCCGAGACCTACAGGGGGCTACACCTTC. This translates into CASSPRPTGGYTF.

CDR3 sequence: CASSKLGLRAFF. The DNA of the CDR3 is TGCGCCAGCAGTAAATTAGGGCTGAGGGCTTTCTTT. The chain joins TRBV10-2 to TRBJ1-1; D not certain. The V end lost 5 bases, the J end lost 11 bases, and 15 bases lay between the germline ends. The CDR3 extends over 12 amino acids. Germline V gives CDR1 WSHSY, CDR2 SAAADI.

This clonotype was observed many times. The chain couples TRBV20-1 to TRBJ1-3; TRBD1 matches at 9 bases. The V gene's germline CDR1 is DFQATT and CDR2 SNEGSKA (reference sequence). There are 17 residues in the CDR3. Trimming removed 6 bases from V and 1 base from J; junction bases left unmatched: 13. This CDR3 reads CSASLGGDRASGNTIYF. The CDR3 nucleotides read TGCAGTGCCTCACTCGGGGGGGACAGGGCGTCTGGAAACACCATATATTTT.

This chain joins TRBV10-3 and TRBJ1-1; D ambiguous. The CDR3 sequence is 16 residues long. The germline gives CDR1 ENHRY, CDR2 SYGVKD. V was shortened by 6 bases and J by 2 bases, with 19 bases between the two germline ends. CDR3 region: CAISPGWGGSNTEAFF. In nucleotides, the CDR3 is TGTGCCATCAGCCCCGGGTGGGGAGGGTCCAACACTGAAGCTTTCTTT.

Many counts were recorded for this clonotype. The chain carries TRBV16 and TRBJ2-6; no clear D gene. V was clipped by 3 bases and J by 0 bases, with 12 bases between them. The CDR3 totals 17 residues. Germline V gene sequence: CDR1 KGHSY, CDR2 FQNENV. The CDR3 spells CASSHSSPISGANVLTF. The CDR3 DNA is TGTGCCAGCAGCCACTCCTCCCCAATCTCTGGGGCCAACGTCCTGACTTTC.